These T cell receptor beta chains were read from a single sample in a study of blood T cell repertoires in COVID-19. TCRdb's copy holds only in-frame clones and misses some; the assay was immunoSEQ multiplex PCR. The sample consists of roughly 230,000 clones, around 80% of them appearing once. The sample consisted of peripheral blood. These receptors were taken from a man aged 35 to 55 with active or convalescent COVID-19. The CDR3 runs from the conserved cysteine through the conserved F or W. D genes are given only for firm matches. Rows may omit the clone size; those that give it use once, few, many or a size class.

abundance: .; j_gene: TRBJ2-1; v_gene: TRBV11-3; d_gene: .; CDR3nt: TGTGCCAGCAGCTCTGACGACAGGAACAATGAGCAGTTCTTC; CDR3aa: CASSSDDRNNEQFF
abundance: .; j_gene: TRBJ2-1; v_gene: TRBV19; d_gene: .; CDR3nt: TGTGCCAGTAGTATAGGTTACGGGGAACACAATGAGCAGTTCTTC; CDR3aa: CASSIGYGEHNEQFF
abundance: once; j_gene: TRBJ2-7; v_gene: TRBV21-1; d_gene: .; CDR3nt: TGTGCCAGCAGCAAACCTCCCCCGGGTACGATCTACGAGCAGTACTTC; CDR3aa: CASSKPPPGTIYEQYF
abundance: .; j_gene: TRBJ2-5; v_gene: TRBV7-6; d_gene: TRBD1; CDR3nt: TGTGCCAGCAGCCTCCGGACAGGGGTCTCTCTACAAGAGACCCAGTACTTC; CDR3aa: CASSLRTGVSLQETQYF
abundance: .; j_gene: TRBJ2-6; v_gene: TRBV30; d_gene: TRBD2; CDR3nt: TGTGCCTGGAGTAGGCTAGCGGGGAAATCTGGGGCCAACGTCCTGACTTTC; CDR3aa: CAWSRLAGKSGANVLTF
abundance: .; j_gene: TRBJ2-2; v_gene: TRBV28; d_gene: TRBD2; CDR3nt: TGTGCCACCAGTTCTAGCGGGAGGGATCACGGGGAGCTGTTTTTT; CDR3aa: CATSSSGRDHGELFF
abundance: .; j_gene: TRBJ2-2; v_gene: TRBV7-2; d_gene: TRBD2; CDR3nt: TGTGCCAGCAGCCGCTCTAGCGGGGGGGGGAACACCGGGGAGCTGTTTTTT; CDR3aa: CASSRSSGGGNTGELFF
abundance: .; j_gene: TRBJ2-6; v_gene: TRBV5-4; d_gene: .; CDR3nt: TGTGCCAGCAGCTTCACAGGGAGTGGGGCCAACGTCCTGACTTTC; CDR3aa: CASSFTGSGANVLTF
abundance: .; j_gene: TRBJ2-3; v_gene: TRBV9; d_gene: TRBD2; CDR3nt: TGTGCCAGCAGCGTAATAGCGGGGGGGCCTCAAGATACGCAGTATTTT; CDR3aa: CASSVIAGGPQDTQYF
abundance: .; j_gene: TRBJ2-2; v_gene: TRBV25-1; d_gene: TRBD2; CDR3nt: TGTGCCAGCGAAGGGGGAAGACTAGCGCTCCCCGGGGAGCTGTTTTTT; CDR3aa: CASEGGRLALPGELFF
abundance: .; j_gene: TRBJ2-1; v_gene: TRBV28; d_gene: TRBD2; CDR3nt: TGTGCCAGCAGTATACTAGCGGGGAACTACAATGAGCAGTTCTTC; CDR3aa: CASSILAGNYNEQFF
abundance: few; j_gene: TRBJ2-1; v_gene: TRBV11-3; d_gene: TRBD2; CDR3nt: TGTGCCAGCAGCTCAGCTAGCGGGGGGTTGGGTGGTGAGCAGTTCTTC; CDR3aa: CASSSASGGLGGEQFF
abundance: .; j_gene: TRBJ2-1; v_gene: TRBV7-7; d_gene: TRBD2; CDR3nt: TGTGCTAGCAGCCACCTTAGCGGGAGCTCCTACAATGAGCAGTTCTTC; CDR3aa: CASSHLSGSSYNEQFF
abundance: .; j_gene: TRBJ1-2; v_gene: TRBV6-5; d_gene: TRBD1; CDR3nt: TGTGCCAGCACTCCGGACAGGGGGCGTCATGGCTACACCTTC; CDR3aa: CASTPDRGRHGYTF